This TCR beta chain was sequenced for a study of cytomegalovirus exposure and HLA in healthy donors. Study-wide background: Findings of an earlier analysis included under 140 million unique TCR beta sequences from 180 million or so T cells.

PCR used 60 Vbeta primers and 13 Jbeta primers. TCRdb keeps only in-frame clones here, not all; method: immunoSEQ multiplex PCR. The sample holds tens of thousands of clones, around four fifths seen once. Germline CDR1 KGHSH, CDR2 LQKENI. This CDR3 region has 16 residues. Deletions cut 2 bases from V and 1 base from J, with 12 bases between. Whole-study results and caveats: Rare TCR sequences predominated, though certain public TCRs were found in many donors.

Points on this clone: Its antigen is currently unknown.

The sequencing sample was made of PBMCs. The rearrangement uses TRBV18 and TRBJ1-3; no definite D call. The origin of this receptor is a male donor in good health and CMV-seronegative. The CDR3 DNA is TGTGCCAGCTCACCAGGAGTTCCCTTATCTGGAAACACCATATATTTT. Translation gives CASSPGVPLSGNTIYF.